The clone carrying this T cell receptor beta chain was recorded a few times. These data are taken from a study of T-cell memory formation after mild COVID-19. MiXCR, run by TCRdb on the 5' RACE reads, gives a single entry per CDR3 protein. The sample contains about 440,000 distinct CDR3 sequences, 20% of which appear only once. The CDR3 covers 17 residues. The ends lost 5 bases at V and 5 bases at J; junction bases unmatched: 16. Germline V CDR1 and CDR2: SGHVS, FQNEAQ. This sequence joins TRBV7-8 and TRBJ1-2; 8 bases agree with TRBD1. Specimen: PBMCs or a T cell subset sorted from them (not recorded which). The source is an adult woman who had mild COVID-19 (a few samples of this study predate the infection). Cell type and time point are not known. CDR3 nucleotides: TGTGCCAGCAGCAGGGGACAGGCGAGTCGGGGAATATATGGCTACACCTTC. The encoded protein is CASSRGQASRGIYGYTF. Together with reference TRBV7-8 and TRBJ1-2, the CDR3 gives the full variable domain: GAGVSQSPRYKVAKRGQDVALRCDPISGHVSLFWYQQALGQGPEFLTYFQNEAQLDKSGLPSDRFFAERPEGSVSTLKIQRTQQEDSAVYLCASSRGQASRGIYGYTFGSGTRLTVV.